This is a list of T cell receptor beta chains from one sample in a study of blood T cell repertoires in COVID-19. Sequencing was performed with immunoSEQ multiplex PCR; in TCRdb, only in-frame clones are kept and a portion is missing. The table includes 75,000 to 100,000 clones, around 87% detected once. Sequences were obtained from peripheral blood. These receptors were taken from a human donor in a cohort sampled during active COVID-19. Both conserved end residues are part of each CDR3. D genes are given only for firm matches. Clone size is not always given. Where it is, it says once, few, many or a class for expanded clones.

CDR3 protein: CASSPRSYNEQFF
CDR3 DNA: TGTGCCAGCTCACCCCGCTCCTACAATGAGCAGTTCTTC
D gene: NA
J gene: TRBJ2-1
V gene: TRBV18
clone size: NA

CDR3 protein: CASSQRLAGTTDTQYF
CDR3 DNA: TGTGCCAGCAGCCAGAGACTAGCGGGGACCACAGATACGCAGTATTTT
D gene: TRBD2
J gene: TRBJ2-3
V gene: TRBV7-3
clone size: NA

CDR3 protein: CASNEGGTGELFF
CDR3 DNA: TGTGCCAGCAACGAAGGGGGTACCGGGGAGCTGTTTTTT
D gene: NA
J gene: TRBJ2-2
V gene: TRBV12-3/TRBV12-4
clone size: NA

CDR3 protein: CASSLSSLLSSYEQYF
CDR3 DNA: TGTGCCAGCAGCTTAAGTAGCCTCTTGAGCTCCTACGAGCAGTACTTC
D gene: NA
J gene: TRBJ2-7
V gene: TRBV7-8
clone size: NA

CDR3 protein: CASSLDRANTGELFF
CDR3 DNA: TGTGCCAGCAGCTTAGACAGGGCGAACACCGGGGAGCTGTTTTTT
D gene: NA
J gene: TRBJ2-2
V gene: TRBV11-2
clone size: NA

CDR3 protein: CASSLDRSFRQGIDEQFF
CDR3 DNA: TGTGCCAGCAGTTTGGATCGGAGTTTCCGACAGGGGATCGATGAGCAGTTCTTC
D gene: TRBD1
J gene: TRBJ2-1
V gene: TRBV28
clone size: NA

CDR3 protein: CSAREAPSIF
CDR3 DNA: TGCAGTGCTAGAGAGGCCCCTTCGATCTTC
D gene: NA
J gene: TRBJ2-1
V gene: TRBV20-1
clone size: NA

CDR3 protein: CASSKVAGAHNEQFF
CDR3 DNA: TGTGCCAGTAGTAAAGTAGCGGGAGCCCACAATGAGCAGTTCTTC
D gene: TRBD2
J gene: TRBJ2-1
V gene: TRBV19
clone size: NA

CDR3 protein: CASSHPGTSGNELSDTQYF
CDR3 DNA: TGTGCCAGCAGCCATCCCGGGACTAGCGGGAATGAATTATCAGATACGCAGTATTTT
D gene: TRBD2
J gene: TRBJ2-3
V gene: TRBV9
clone size: NA

CDR3 protein: CASISGQGLVQPQHF
CDR3 DNA: TGTGCCAGCATCTCGGGACAGGGGTTAGTTCAGCCCCAGCATTTT
D gene: TRBD1
J gene: TRBJ1-5
V gene: TRBV28
clone size: few

CDR3 protein: CASSPWERISSYEQYF
CDR3 DNA: TGTGCCAGCAGCCCGTGGGAGCGTATCAGTTCCTACGAGCAGTACTTC
D gene: NA
J gene: TRBJ2-7
V gene: TRBV9
clone size: NA

CDR3 protein: CASRGLNQETQYF
CDR3 DNA: TGTGCCAGCCGCGGACTGAACCAAGAGACCCAGTACTTC
D gene: NA
J gene: TRBJ2-5
V gene: TRBV2
clone size: NA

CDR3 protein: CASSLRGGTGGHEQYF
CDR3 DNA: TGTGCCAGCAGTCTCAGGGGCGGGACAGGGGGCCACGAGCAGTACTTC
D gene: TRBD1
J gene: TRBJ2-7
V gene: TRBV28
clone size: NA

CDR3 protein: CASSLGGQGHGYTF
CDR3 DNA: TGTGCCAGCAGCTTGGGTGGCCAGGGCCATGGCTACACCTTC
D gene: NA
J gene: TRBJ1-2
V gene: TRBV5-4
clone size: NA

CDR3 protein: CASSPHGRGADNQPQHF
CDR3 DNA: TGTGCCAGTAGTCCTCACGGTCGGGGGGCGGACAATCAGCCCCAGCATTTT
D gene: NA
J gene: TRBJ1-5
V gene: TRBV19
clone size: NA

CDR3 protein: CASSTVTGGDGLSEQYF
CDR3 DNA: TGTGCCAGCAGCACAGTTACAGGGGGCGATGGATTATCCGAGCAGTACTTC
D gene: TRBD1
J gene: TRBJ2-7
V gene: TRBV3-1/TRBV3-2
clone size: NA

CDR3 protein: CASSRMDRVTGELFF
CDR3 DNA: TGTGCCAGCAGTCGGATGGACAGAGTCACCGGGGAGCTGTTTTTT
D gene: NA
J gene: TRBJ2-2
V gene: TRBV6-5
clone size: NA

CDR3 protein: CASSQGWARGRGNTIYF
CDR3 DNA: TGCGCCAGCAGCCAAGGATGGGCCAGGGGGCGGGGAAACACCATATATTTT
D gene: TRBD1
J gene: TRBJ1-3
V gene: TRBV4-1
clone size: NA

CDR3 protein: CASRLAGGRPYNEQFF
CDR3 DNA: TGTGCCAGCAGACTAGCGGGAGGTAGGCCCTACAATGAGCAGTTCTTC
D gene: NA
J gene: TRBJ2-1
V gene: TRBV21-1
clone size: NA

CDR3 protein: CASSLATGTSVYEQYF
CDR3 DNA: TGTGCCAGCAGCCTTGCGACCGGGACTAGCGTTTACGAGCAGTACTTC
D gene: TRBD2
J gene: TRBJ2-7
V gene: TRBV9
clone size: once

CDR3 protein: CASSRQGADYGYTF
CDR3 DNA: TGTGCCAGCAGCCGTCAGGGGGCAGACTATGGCTACACCTTC
D gene: TRBD1
J gene: TRBJ1-2
V gene: TRBV7-8
clone size: NA

CDR3 protein: CASSLGGSGTQETQYF
CDR3 DNA: TGTGCCAGCAGCTTGGGAGGGAGCGGGACCCAAGAGACCCAGTACTTC
D gene: TRBD2
J gene: TRBJ2-5
V gene: TRBV5-8
clone size: NA

CDR3 protein: CATSRQGWTQTQYF
CDR3 DNA: TGTGCCACCAGCAGACAGGGTTGGACGCAGACCCAGTACTTC
D gene: NA
J gene: TRBJ2-5
V gene: TRBV15
clone size: once

CDR3 protein: CATNEGRNEQFF
CDR3 DNA: TGTGCCACCAACGAGGGTCGGAATGAGCAGTTCTTC
D gene: NA
J gene: TRBJ2-1
V gene: TRBV25-1
clone size: few

CDR3 protein: CASSGRQGLDTEAFF
CDR3 DNA: TGTGCCAGCAGCGGAAGACAGGGGCTGGACACTGAAGCTTTCTTT
D gene: TRBD1
J gene: TRBJ1-1
V gene: TRBV9
clone size: NA

CDR3 protein: CASSLDRRETQYF
CDR3 DNA: TGTGCCAGCAGCTTAGACAGGAGAGAGACCCAGTACTTC
D gene: NA
J gene: TRBJ2-5
V gene: TRBV7-2
clone size: NA

CDR3 protein: CASSRTGGYNSPLHF
CDR3 DNA: TGTGCCAGCAGTCGGACAGGGGGCTATAATTCACCCCTCCACTTT
D gene: TRBD1
J gene: TRBJ1-6
V gene: TRBV7-7
clone size: NA

CDR3 protein: CASSLLGGSGNTIYF
CDR3 DNA: TGTGCCAGCAGCTTGTTGGGGGGCTCTGGAAACACCATATATTTT
D gene: NA
J gene: TRBJ1-3
V gene: TRBV11-2
clone size: NA

CDR3 protein: CASSNTGTSAYF
CDR3 DNA: TGTGCCAGCAGTAACACCGGGACTAGCGCGTACTTC
D gene: TRBD2
J gene: TRBJ2-7
V gene: TRBV12-3/TRBV12-4
clone size: NA